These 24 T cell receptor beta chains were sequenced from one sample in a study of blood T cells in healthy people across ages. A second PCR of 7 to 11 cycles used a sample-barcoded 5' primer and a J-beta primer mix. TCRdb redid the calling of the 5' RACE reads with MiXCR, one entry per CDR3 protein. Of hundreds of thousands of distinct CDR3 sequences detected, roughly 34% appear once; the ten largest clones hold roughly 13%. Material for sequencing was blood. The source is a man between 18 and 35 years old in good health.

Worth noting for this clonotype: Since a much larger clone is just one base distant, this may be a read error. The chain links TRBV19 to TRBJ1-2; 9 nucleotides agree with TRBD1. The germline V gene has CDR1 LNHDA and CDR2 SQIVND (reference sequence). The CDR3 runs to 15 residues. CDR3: CARSIGTGPNYGYTF. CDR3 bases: TGTGCCCGTAGTATCGGGACAGGGCCTAACTATGGCTACACCTTC.

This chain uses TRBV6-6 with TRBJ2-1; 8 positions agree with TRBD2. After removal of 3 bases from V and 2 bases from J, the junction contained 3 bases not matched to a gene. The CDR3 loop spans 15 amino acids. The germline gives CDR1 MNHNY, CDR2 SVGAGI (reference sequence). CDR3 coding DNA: TGTGCCAGCAGTTATAGAGCGGGGGCCTACAATGAGCAGTTCTTC. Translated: CASSYRAGAYNEQFF.

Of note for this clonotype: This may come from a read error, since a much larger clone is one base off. CDR3 nucleotide sequence: TGTGCCGGCAGCTTAGTGCAGGGCAATGAGCAGTTCTTC. Translating it yields CAGSLVQGNEQFF. This chain uses TRBV7-9 with TRBJ2-1; D might be TRBD1 (5 bases). From germline, CDR1 is SEHNR and CDR2 FQNEAQ (reference sequence). There are 13 residues in the CDR3.

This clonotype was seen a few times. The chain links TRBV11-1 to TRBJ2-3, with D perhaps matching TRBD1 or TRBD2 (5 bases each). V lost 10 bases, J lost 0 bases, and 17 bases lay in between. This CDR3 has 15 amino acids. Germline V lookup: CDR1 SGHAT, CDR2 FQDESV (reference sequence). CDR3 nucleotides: TGTGCCACTGGAACCGGGACGTCCAGCACAGATACGCAGTATTTT. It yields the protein CATGTGTSSTDTQYF.

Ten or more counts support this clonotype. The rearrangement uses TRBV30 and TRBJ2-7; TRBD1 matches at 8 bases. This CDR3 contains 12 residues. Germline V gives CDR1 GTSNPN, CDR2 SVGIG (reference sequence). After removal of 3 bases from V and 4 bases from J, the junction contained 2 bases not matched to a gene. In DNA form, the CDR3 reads TGTGCCTGGAGCAGACAGGGGTACGAGCAGTACTTC. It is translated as CAWSRQGYEQYF. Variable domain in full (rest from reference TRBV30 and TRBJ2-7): SQTIHQWPATLVQPVGSPLSLECTVEGTSNPNLYWYRQAAGRGLQLLFYSVGIGQISSEVPQNLSASRPQDRQFILSSKKLLLSDSGFYLCAWSRQGYEQYFGPGTRLTVT.

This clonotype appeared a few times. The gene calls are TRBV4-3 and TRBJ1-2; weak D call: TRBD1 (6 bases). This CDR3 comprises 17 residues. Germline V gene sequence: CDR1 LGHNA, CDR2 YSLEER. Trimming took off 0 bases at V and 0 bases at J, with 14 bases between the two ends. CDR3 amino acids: CASSQDSSGDTNYGYTF. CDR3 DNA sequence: TGCGCCAGCAGCCAAGATTCGAGCGGGGACACTAACTATGGCTACACCTTC.

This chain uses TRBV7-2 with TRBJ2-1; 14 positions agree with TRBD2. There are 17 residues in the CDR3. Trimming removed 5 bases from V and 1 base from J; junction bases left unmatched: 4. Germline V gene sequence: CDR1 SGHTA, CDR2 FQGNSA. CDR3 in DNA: TGTGCCAGCAGCAGGACTAGCGGGGGGTATTCCTACAATGAGCAGTTCTTC. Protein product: CASSRTSGGYSYNEQFF.

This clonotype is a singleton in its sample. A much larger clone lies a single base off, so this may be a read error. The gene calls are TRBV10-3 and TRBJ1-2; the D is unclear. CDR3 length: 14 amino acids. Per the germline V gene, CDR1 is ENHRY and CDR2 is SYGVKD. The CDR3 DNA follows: TGTGCCACCAGTGAGCCCGGAGGACTATATGGCTACACCTTC. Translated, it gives CATSEPGGLYGYTF.

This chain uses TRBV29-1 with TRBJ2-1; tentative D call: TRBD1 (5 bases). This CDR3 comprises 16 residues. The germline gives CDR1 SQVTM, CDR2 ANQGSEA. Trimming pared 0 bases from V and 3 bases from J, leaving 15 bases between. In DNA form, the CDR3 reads TGCAGCGTTGAAGATTGGAGCAGTACAGGCTACAATGAGCAGTTCTTC. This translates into CSVEDWSSTGYNEQFF.

CDR3 sequence: CASTQRDFFSEAFF. The CDR3 coding sequence is TGTGCCAGCACCCAAAGGGATTTTTTTTCTGAAGCTTTCTTT. V and J are TRBV6-1 and TRBJ1-1, with D hard to call. CDR3 size: 14 residues. Trimming stripped 7 bases from V and 6 bases from J, with 18 bases between. CDR1 and CDR2 from the germline V gene are MNHNS and SASEGT.

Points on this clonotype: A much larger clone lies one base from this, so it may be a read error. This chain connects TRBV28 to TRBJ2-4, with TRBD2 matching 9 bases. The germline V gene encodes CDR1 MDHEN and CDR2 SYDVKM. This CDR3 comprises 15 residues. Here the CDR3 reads CTSSSSGAPKNIQYF. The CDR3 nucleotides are TGTACCAGCAGTTCTAGCGGGGCCCCCAAAAACATTCAGTACTTC.

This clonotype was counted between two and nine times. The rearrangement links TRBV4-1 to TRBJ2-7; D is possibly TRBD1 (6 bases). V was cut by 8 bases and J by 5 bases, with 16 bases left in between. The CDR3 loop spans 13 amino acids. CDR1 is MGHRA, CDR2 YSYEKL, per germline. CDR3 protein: CASGRSGDNEQYF. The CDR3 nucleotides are TGCGCCAGCGGAAGAAGTGGGGACAACGAGCAGTACTTC.

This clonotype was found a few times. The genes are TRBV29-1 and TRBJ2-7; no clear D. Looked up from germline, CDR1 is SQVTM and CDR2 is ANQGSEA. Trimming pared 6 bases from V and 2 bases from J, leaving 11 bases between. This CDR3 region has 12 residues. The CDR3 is CSVGWGAYEQYF. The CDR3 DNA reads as TGCAGCGTGGGGTGGGGTGCCTACGAGCAGTACTTC.

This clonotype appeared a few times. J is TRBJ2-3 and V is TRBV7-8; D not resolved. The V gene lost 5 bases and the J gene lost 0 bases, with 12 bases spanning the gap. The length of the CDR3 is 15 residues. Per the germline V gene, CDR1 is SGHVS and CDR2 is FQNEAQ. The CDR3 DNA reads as TGTGCCAGCAGCCCGGGCCCACCGAGCACAGATACGCAGTATTTT. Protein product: CASSPGPPSTDTQYF.

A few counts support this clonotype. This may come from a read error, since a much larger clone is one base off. CDR3 residues: CASRVTSGGAHNEQYF. In DNA form, the CDR3 reads TGTGCCAGCAGAGTCACTAGCGGGGGGGCCCACAATGAGCAGTACTTC. The V and J genes are TRBV12-3 or TRBV12-4 and TRBJ2-5; TRBD2 matches at 13 bases. V lost 6 bases to trimming and J lost 11 bases; unmatched junction nucleotides: 15. This CDR3 spans 16 amino acids.

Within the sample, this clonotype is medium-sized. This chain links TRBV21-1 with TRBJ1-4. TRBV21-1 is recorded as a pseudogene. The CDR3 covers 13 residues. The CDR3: CASNLGKTGKLFF. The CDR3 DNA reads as TGTGCCAGCAACCTGGGGAAGACGGGAAAACTGTTTTTT.

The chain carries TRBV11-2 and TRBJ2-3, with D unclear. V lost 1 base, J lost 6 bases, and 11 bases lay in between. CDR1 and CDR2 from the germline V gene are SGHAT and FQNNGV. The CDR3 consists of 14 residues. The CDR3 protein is CASSLGERADTQYF. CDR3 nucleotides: TGTGCCAGCAGCTTAGGGGAAAGAGCGGATACGCAGTATTTT.

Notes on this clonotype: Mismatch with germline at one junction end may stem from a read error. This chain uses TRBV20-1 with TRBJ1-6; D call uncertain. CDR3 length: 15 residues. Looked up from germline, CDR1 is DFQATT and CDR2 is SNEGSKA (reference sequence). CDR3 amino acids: CSASPESSYNLPLHF. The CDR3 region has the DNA TGCAGTGCTAGTCCGGAGAGCTCCTATAATTTACCCCTCCACTTT.

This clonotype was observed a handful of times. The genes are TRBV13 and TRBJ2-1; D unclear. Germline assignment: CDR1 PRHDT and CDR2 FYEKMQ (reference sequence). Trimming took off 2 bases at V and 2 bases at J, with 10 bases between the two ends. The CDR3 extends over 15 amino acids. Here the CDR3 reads CASSLQGYPYNEQFF. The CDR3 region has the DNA TGTGCCAGCAGCTTACAAGGGTATCCCTACAATGAGCAGTTCTTC. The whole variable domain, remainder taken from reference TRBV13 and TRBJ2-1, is AAGVIQSPRHLIKEKRETATLKCYPIPRHDTVYWYQQGPGQDPQFLISFYEKMQSDKGSIPDRFSAQQFSDYHSELNMSSLELGDSALYFCASSLQGYPYNEQFFGPGTRLTVL.

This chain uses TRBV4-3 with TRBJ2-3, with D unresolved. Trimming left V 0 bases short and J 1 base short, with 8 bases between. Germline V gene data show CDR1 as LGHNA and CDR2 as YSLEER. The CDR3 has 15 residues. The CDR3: CASSQDPSGTDTQYF. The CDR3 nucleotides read TGCGCCAGCAGCCAAGATCCCTCTGGCACAGATACGCAGTATTTT.

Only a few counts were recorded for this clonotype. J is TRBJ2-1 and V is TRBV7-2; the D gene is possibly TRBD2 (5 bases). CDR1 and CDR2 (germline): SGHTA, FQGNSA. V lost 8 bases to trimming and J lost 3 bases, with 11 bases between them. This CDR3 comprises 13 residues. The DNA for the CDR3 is TGTGCCAGCGAGCCGACTAACTACAATGAGCAGTTCTTC. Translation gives CASEPTNYNEQFF. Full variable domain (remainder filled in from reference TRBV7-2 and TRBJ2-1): GAGVSQSPSNKVTEKGKDVELRCDPISGHTALYWYRQSLGQGLEFLIYFQGNSAPDKSGLPSDRFSAERTGGSVSTLTIQRTQQEDSAVYLCASEPTNYNEQFFGPGTRLTVL.

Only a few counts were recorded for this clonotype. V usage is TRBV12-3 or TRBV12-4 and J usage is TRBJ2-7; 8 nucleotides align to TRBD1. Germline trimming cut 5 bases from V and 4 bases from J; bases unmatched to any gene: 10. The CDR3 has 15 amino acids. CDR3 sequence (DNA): TGTGCCAGCAGTCAGCCCGGGACAGGATTTTACGAGCAGTACTTC. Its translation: CASSQPGTGFYEQYF.

The chain's CDR3 is CASSLVPVGTYNSPLHF. In DNA, the CDR3 is TGTGCCAGCAGCTTAGTTCCCGTCGGTACCTATAATTCACCCCTCCACTTT. This chain uses TRBV7-6 with TRBJ1-6, with D hard to call. V gave up 1 base and J gave up 2 bases, with 12 bases separating them. This CDR3 region has 17 residues. The germline V gene has CDR1 SGHVS and CDR2 FNYEAQ.

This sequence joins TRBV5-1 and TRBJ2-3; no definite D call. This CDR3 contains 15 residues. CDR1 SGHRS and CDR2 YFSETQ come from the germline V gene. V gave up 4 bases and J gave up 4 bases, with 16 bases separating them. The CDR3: CASSPVVDSADTQYF. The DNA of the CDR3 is TGCGCCAGCAGCCCGGTAGTCGATTCCGCAGATACGCAGTATTTT.